Shown below are 21 T cell receptor beta chains from a single sample sequenced in a study of cytomegalovirus exposure and HLA in healthy donors. PCR used 60 Vbeta primers and 13 Jbeta primers. Some clones are missing from TCRdb's copy, which holds only in-frame ones; the method was immunoSEQ multiplex PCR. This sample's table reports roughly 76,000 clones. The specimen was PBMCs. Receptor source: a female donor in good health and CMV-seropositive.

The gene calls are TRBV7-3 and TRBJ2-1; TRBD2 aligns across 8 bases. V shed 4 bases, J shed 12 bases, and the junction held 20 bases outside the gene matches. The CDR3 is 17 amino acids. Germline CDR1 SGHTA, CDR2 FQGTGA. The CDR3 sequence: CASSSAAGVAPFPSQFF. As DNA, the CDR3 is TGTGCCAGCAGCTCAGCAGCGGGAGTAGCCCCTTTTCCCTCGCAGTTCTTC. Complete variable domain (other parts from reference TRBV7-3 and TRBJ2-1): GAGVSQTPSNKVTEKGKYVELRCDPISGHTALYWYRQSLGQGPEFLIYFQGTGAADDSGLPNDRFFAVRPEGSVSTLKIQRTERGDSAVYLCASSSAAGVAPFPSQFFGPGTRLTVL.

The chain employs TRBV6-1 and TRBJ1-1; the D is unclear. Germline CDR1 reads MNHNS; CDR2 reads SASEGT. The ends were cut back, 2 bases at V and 6 bases at J, with 7 bases in the middle. The CDR3 sequence is 12 residues long. As DNA, the CDR3 is TGTGCCAGCAGTGAACCAGGATCTGAAGCTTTCTTT. Its protein product is CASSEPGSEAFF.

CDR3 residues: CSEREITNEQFF. The CDR3 DNA follows: TGCAGCGAGCGGGAGATCACGAATGAGCAGTTCTTC. The gene calls are TRBV29-1 and TRBJ2-1; 8 bases are shared with TRBD2. The V gene end was trimmed by 7 bases and the J gene end by 7 bases; junction bases not matched to a gene: 6. The CDR3 has 12 residues. Germline CDR1 SQVTM, CDR2 ANQGSEA.

The chain is built from TRBV29-1 and TRBJ2-3; 11 bases line up with TRBD2. Germline V gene lookup returns CDR1 SQVTM and CDR2 ANQGSEA. Trimming removed 1 base from V and 6 bases from J; junction bases left unmatched: 9. The CDR3 consists of 16 residues. The CDR3 spells CSVEVWLAGGSDTQYF. The CDR3 nucleotides read TGCAGCGTTGAAGTTTGGCTAGCGGGGGGATCGGATACGCAGTATTTT.

V and J are TRBV7-2 and TRBJ1-1; the D is unclear. The V gene lost 1 base and the J gene lost 7 bases, with 10 bases spanning the gap. Germline CDR1 is SGHTA and CDR2 is FQGNSA. This CDR3 is built from 13 residues. The chain's CDR3 is CASSLGQVREAFF. The CDR3 region has the DNA TGTGCCAGCAGCTTAGGTCAGGTTCGTGAAGCTTTCTTT.

The CDR3 spells CASSTRGQGTADTQYF. The CDR3 bases are TGTGCCAGCTCAACCCGGGGACAGGGGACGGCAGATACGCAGTATTTT. The rearrangement links TRBV18 to TRBJ2-3; TRBD1 aligns across 10 bases. The CDR3 runs 16 residues. The germline V gene has CDR1 KGHSH and CDR2 LQKENI. V lost 5 bases, J lost 4 bases, and 9 bases stayed unmatched.

The rearrangement links TRBV6-1 to TRBJ2-1; TRBD2 is a possible D gene (5 bases). This CDR3 region has 14 residues. Germline loops: CDR1 MNHNS, CDR2 SASEGT. V gave up 0 bases and J gave up 9 bases, with 12 bases separating them. The chain's CDR3 is CASSEAFEGREQFF. CDR3 DNA: TGTGCCAGCAGTGAAGCGTTTGAGGGTCGTGAGCAGTTCTTC.

This chain connects TRBV7-9 to TRBJ2-3; TRBD2 agrees at 9 bases. This CDR3 spans 16 amino acids. Germline V gives CDR1 SEHNR, CDR2 FQNEAQ (reference sequence). V was clipped by 5 bases and J by 2 bases; unmatched bases: 8. CDR3 sequence: CASSPNPSGNTDTQYF. CDR3 nucleotides: TGTGCCAGCAGCCCGAATCCTAGCGGGAACACAGATACGCAGTATTTT. The complete variable domain, with remaining parts taken from reference TRBV7-9 and TRBJ2-3, reads DTGVSQNPRHKITKRGQNVTFRCDPISEHNRLYWYRQTLGQGPEFLTYFQNEAQLEKSRLLSDRFSAERPKGSFSTLEIQRTEQGDSAMYLCASSPNPSGNTDTQYFGPGTRLTVL.

This rearrangement joins TRBV27 to TRBJ2-7, with 8 bases lining up with TRBD1. V lost 5 bases to trimming and J lost 7 bases; unmatched junction nucleotides: 13. There are 15 residues in the CDR3. The germline V gene has CDR1 MNHEY and CDR2 SMNVEV (reference sequence). This CDR3 reads CASSRDRGEPREQYF. CDR3 bases: TGTGCCAGCAGTCGAGACAGGGGTGAGCCTAGGGAGCAGTACTTC.

V is TRBV19 and J is TRBJ2-7, with D perhaps matching TRBD1 (6 bases). The CDR3 is 15 residues long. Trimming left V 5 bases short and J 4 bases short, with 18 bases between. Per the germline V gene, CDR1 is LNHDA and CDR2 is SQIVND (reference sequence). The CDR3 DNA reads TGTGCCAGTAGTCCTTACCGGGACACTCCGTACGAGCAGTACTTC. Its translation is CASSPYRDTPYEQYF.

This chain connects TRBV19 to TRBJ2-7, with D maybe TRBD2 (5 bases). Germline V gives CDR1 LNHDA, CDR2 SQIVND (reference sequence). CDR3 length: 13 residues. V dropped 5 bases and J dropped 2 bases, with 10 bases sitting between them. The CDR3 is CASSHGMPYEQYF. The CDR3 nucleotides are TGTGCCAGTAGTCACGGGATGCCCTACGAGCAGTACTTC.

The rearrangement joins TRBV27 to TRBJ2-6; 7 nucleotides line up with TRBD2. The CDR3 sequence is 16 residues long. Germline-derived CDR1 and CDR2 are MNHEY and SMNVEV (reference sequence). V gave up 8 bases and J gave up 2 bases; unmatched junction bases: 9. Here the CDR3 reads CASGGGSSAGANVLTF. The DNA for the CDR3 is TGTGCCAGCGGGGGGGGTAGTAGTGCTGGGGCCAACGTCCTGACTTTC. The variable domain in full, completed from reference TRBV27 and TRBJ2-6, reads EAQVTQNPRYLITVTGKKLTVTCSQNMNHEYMSWYRQDPGLGLRQIYYSMNVEVTDKGDVPEGYKVSRKEKRNFPLILESPSPNQTSLYFCASGGGSSAGANVLTFGAGSRLTVL.

The chain is built from TRBV19 and TRBJ1-4; D is unclear. Germline lookup yields CDR1 LNHDA and CDR2 SQIVND (reference sequence). The CDR3 is 13 residues long. V shed 4 bases and J shed 5 bases, with 8 bases lying between them. The CDR3, as DNA: TGTGCCAGTAGTACCGACTGGAATGAAAAACTGTTTTTT. This sequence encodes CASSTDWNEKLFF.

The chain couples TRBV4-2 to TRBJ2-2, with 10 bases fitting TRBD2. Germline assignment: CDR1 LGHNA and CDR2 YNFKEQ. CDR3 length equals 16 residues. Germline trimming cut 4 bases from V and 3 bases from J; bases unmatched to any gene: 5. The CDR3 spells CASSLRTSGDTGELFF. The CDR3 nucleotides read TGTGCCAGCAGCCTACGGACTAGCGGTGACACCGGGGAGCTGTTTTTT.

The chain recombines TRBV18 with TRBJ2-5; possible D gene TRBD1, 5 bases. The CDR3 is made up of 13 amino acids. The V end was cut by 6 bases, the J end by 4 bases, with 12 bases between. CDR1 KGHSH and CDR2 LQKENI come from the germline V gene. The CDR3 sequence: CASSRLGAETQYF. The CDR3 DNA reads as TGTGCCAGCTCGCGATTAGGGGCAGAGACCCAGTACTTC.

The chain couples TRBV18 to TRBJ2-1; maybe TRBD1 (6 bases). The CDR3 has 15 amino acids. The V gene's germline CDR1 is KGHSH and CDR2 LQKENI. Between the trimmed V and J ends, which lost 3 bases and 5 bases, there was a span of 14 bases. The chain's CDR3 is CASSPRTDGDNEQFF. The CDR3 DNA follows: TGTGCCAGCTCACCGCGGACAGATGGTGACAATGAGCAGTTCTTC.

The CDR3 sequence: CASGTEAGTEAFF. CDR3 nucleotides: TGTGCCAGCGGGACAGAGGCAGGGACTGAAGCTTTCTTT. This chain connects TRBV28 to TRBJ1-1, with TRBD1 matching 7 bases. The germline CDR1 and CDR2 sequences are MDHEN and SYDVKM. The CDR3 is 13 amino acids. The V segment lost 8 bases and the J segment 5 bases; nucleotides outside the gene matches: 8.

This chain connects TRBV30 to TRBJ1-1; a weak D match, TRBD1 (5 bases). The CDR3 has 12 amino acids. V shed 4 bases and J shed 4 bases, with 10 bases lying between them. The germline gives CDR1 GTSNPN, CDR2 SVGIG (reference sequence). The CDR3 DNA reads as TGTGCCTGGAATGGGGGAGGCACTGAAGCTTTCTTT. This encodes CAWNGGGTEAFF.

The V gene is TRBV19, the J gene TRBJ2-1; perhaps TRBD1 as D (5 bases). From germline, CDR1 is LNHDA and CDR2 SQIVND (reference sequence). The CDR3 is 13 amino acids. The V end lost 11 bases, the J end lost 4 bases, and 15 bases lay between the germline ends. The CDR3 loop reads CASRGRVYNEQFF. CDR3 bases: TGTGCCTCGCGTGGCAGGGTTTACAATGAGCAGTTCTTC.

This rearrangement joins TRBV4-1 to TRBJ2-7, with a tentative D call TRBD2 (6 bases). With 2 bases removed from V and 3 bases from J, the gap between germline ends came to 14 bases. This CDR3 has 15 amino acids. The germline V gene encodes CDR1 MGHRA and CDR2 YSYEKL. The DNA for the CDR3 is TGCGCCAGCAGCCAATTCGGAGGGGTCGGCTACGAGCAGTACTTC. It encodes CASSQFGGVGYEQYF.

This sequence joins TRBV19 and TRBJ1-6; D uncertain. V was cut by 3 bases and J by 7 bases, with 10 bases left in between. The CDR3 extends over 14 amino acids. Germline V lookup: CDR1 LNHDA, CDR2 SQIVND (reference sequence). CDR3 region: CASSIKRENSPLHF. In nucleotides, the CDR3 is TGTGCCAGTAGTATCAAAAGGGAGAATTCACCCCTCCACTTT.